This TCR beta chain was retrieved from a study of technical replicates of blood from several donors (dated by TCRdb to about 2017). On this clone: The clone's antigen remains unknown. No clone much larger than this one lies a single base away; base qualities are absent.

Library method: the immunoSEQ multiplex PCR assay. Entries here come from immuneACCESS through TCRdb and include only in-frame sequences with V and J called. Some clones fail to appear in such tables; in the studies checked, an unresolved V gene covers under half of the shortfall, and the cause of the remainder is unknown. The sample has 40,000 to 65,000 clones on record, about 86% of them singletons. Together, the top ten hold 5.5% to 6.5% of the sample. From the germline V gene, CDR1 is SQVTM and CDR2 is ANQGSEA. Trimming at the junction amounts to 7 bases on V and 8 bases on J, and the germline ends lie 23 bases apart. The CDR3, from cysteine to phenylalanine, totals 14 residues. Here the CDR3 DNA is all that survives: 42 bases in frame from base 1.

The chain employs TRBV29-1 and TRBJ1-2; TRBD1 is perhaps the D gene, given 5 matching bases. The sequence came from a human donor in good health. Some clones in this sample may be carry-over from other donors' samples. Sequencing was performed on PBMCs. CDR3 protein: CSAADDRFRSGYTF. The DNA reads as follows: TGCAGCGCTGCAGACGACAGATTTAGGAGCGGCTACACCTTC.